This is a list of T cell receptor beta chains from one sample in a study of coeliac disease. The method was immunoSEQ multiplex PCR; TCRdb's version includes in-frame clones alone and lacks a portion of them. The top ten clones hold 27% of a sample with roughly 1,500 clones, around 64% of them seen once. The specimen sequenced was intraepithelial lymphocytes from the gut. The receptors originated from a woman between 50 and 59 years old with celiac disease on a gluten-free diet. CDR3s include the opening cysteine and the closing phenylalanine or tryptophan. A D gene is named only where the DNA matches it firmly. Not every row has a clone size; where given, it reads once, few, many or a size class.

cdr3_nt | cdr3_aa | v_call | clone_size | j_call | d_call
TGCGCCAGCAGGGACAGCTCTGGGGCCAACGTCCTGACTTTC | CASRDSSGANVLTF | TRBV5-1 | . | TRBJ2-6 | .
TGTGCCAGCACCCTGACCCCTGGACAGGGGTGGTCACCCCTCCACTTT | CASTLTPGQGWSPLHF | TRBV27 | large | TRBJ1-6 | TRBD1
TGTGCCAGCAGGGAGAGGAACACCGGGGAGCTGTTTTTT | CASRERNTGELFF | TRBV28 | . | TRBJ2-2 | .
TGTGCCAGCAGTCAAAACCCCGGGGGGGCGACTGATACGCAGTATTTT | CASSQNPGGATDTQYF | TRBV7-3 | . | TRBJ2-3 | TRBD2
TGTGCCAGCAGCTCGGCAGGGGGCCTGAGGGAGCAGTACTTC | CASSSAGGLREQYF | TRBV5-6 | . | TRBJ2-7 | TRBD1
TGCGCCAGCAGCCTCGGTATCTCGGGACATTCACGCACTGAAGCTTTCTTT | CASSLGISGHSRTEAFF | TRBV4-1 | . | TRBJ1-1 | .
TGTGCCAGCAGTTTCTACAGGGGAAATGAAAAACTGTTTTTT | CASSFYRGNEKLFF | TRBV27 | . | TRBJ1-4 | TRBD1
TGTGCCAGCAGTGGAGGGAGCAGCAGATATGGCTACACCTTC | CASSGGSSRYGYTF | TRBV2 | . | TRBJ1-2 | .
TGTGCCAGCAGTGCAATTTCGGGGGGGGATTACAATGAGCAGTTCTTC | CASSAISGGDYNEQFF | TRBV2 | once | TRBJ2-1 | TRBD2
TGTGCCAGCAGCTTGCGAGACAGGATTTATGGCTACACCTTC | CASSLRDRIYGYTF | TRBV5-6 | . | TRBJ1-2 | .